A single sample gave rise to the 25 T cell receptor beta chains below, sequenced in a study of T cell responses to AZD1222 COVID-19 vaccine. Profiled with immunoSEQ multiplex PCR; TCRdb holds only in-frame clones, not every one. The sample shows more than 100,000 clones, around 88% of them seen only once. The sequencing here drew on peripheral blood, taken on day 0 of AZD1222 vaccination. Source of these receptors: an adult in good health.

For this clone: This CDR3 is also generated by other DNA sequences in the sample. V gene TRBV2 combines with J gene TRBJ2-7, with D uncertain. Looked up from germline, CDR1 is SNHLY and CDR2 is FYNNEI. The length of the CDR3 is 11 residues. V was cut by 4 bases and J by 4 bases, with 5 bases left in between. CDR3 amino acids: CASSVAYEQYF. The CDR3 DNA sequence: TGTGCCAGCAGTGTGGCATACGAGCAGTACTTC. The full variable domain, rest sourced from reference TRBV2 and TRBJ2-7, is EPEVTQTPSHQVTQMGQEVILRCVPISNHLYFYWYRQILGQKVEFLVSFYNNEISEKSEIFDDQFSVERPDGSNFTLKIRSTKLEDSAMYFCASSVAYEQYFGPGTRLTVT.

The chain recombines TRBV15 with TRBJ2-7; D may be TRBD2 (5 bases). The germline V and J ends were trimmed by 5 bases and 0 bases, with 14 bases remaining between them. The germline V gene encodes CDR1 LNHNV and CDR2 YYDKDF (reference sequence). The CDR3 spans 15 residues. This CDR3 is CATSPSGGNSYEQYF. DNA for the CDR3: TGTGCCACCAGCCCCTCAGGAGGTAACTCCTACGAGCAGTACTTC.

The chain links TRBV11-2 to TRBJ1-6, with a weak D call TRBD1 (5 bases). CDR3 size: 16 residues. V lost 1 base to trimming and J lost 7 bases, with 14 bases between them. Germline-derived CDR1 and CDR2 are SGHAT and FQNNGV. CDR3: CASSLVMAGNNSPLHF. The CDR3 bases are TGTGCCAGCAGCTTAGTCATGGCAGGGAACAATTCACCCCTCCACTTT.

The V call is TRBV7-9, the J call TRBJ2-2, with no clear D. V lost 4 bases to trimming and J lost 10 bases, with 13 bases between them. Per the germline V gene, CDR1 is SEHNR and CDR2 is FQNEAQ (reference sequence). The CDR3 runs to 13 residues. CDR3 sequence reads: CASSSKGAAELFF. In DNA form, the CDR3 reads TGTGCCAGCAGCTCAAAAGGAGCAGCGGAGCTGTTTTTT.

The chain's CDR3 is CASRAGQLNTEAFF. The CDR3 DNA is TGCGCCAGCAGAGCAGGACAGCTGAACACTGAAGCTTTCTTT. The chain carries TRBV5-1 and TRBJ1-1, with a weak D call TRBD1 (6 bases). The CDR3 length is 14 residues. V lost 5 bases and J 0 bases, leaving 11 bases between the germline ends. Germline V gene sequence: CDR1 SGHRS, CDR2 YFSETQ.

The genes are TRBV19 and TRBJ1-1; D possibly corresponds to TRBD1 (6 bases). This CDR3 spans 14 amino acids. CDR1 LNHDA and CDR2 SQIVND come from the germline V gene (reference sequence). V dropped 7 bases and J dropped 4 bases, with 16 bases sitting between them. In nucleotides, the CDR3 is TGTGCCAGTACGGAAGCAGGGGTAGGCACTGAAGCTTTCTTT. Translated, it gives CASTEAGVGTEAFF. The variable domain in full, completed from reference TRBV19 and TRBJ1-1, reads DGGITQSPKYLFRKEGQNVTLSCEQNLNHDAMYWYRQDPGQGLRLIYYSQIVNDFQKGDIAEGYSVSREKKESFPLTVTSAQKNPTAFYLCASTEAGVGTEAFFGQGTRLTVV.

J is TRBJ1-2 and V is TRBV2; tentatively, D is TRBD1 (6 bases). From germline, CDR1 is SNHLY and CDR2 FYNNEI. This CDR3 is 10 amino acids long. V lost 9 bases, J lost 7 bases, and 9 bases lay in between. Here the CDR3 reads CASNRVGYTF. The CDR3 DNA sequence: TGTGCCAGTAACAGGGTTGGCTACACCTTC.

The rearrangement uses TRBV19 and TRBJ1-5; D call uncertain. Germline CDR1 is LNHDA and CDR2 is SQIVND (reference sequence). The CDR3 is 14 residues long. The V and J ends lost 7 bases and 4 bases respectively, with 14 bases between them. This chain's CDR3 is CASTNITGNQPQHF. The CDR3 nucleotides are TGTGCCAGTACGAATATCACGGGGAATCAGCCCCAGCATTTT. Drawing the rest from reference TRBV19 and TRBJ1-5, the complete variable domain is DGGITQSPKYLFRKEGQNVTLSCEQNLNHDAMYWYRQDPGQGLRLIYYSQIVNDFQKGDIAEGYSVSREKKESFPLTVTSAQKNPTAFYLCASTNITGNQPQHFGDGTRLSIL.

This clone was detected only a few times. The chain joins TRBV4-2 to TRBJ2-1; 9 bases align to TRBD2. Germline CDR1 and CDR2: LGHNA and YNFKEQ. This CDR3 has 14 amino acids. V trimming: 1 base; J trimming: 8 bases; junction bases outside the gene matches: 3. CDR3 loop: CASSQALAGYEQFF. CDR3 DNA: TGTGCCAGCAGCCAAGCACTAGCGGGCTATGAGCAGTTCTTC.

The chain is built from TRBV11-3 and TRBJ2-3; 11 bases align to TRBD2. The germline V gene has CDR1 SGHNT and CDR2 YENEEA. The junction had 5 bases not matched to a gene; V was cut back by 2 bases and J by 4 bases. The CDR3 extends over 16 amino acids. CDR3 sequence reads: CASSLSLAGGPDTQYF. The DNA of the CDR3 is TGTGCCAGCAGCTTATCGCTAGCGGGGGGTCCAGATACGCAGTATTTT.

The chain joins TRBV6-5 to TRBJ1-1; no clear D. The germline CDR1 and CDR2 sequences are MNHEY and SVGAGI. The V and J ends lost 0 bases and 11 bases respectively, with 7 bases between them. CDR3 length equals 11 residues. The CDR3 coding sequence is TGTGCCAGCAGTTACTCGGGGAAGGCTTTCTTT. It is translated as CASSYSGKAFF.

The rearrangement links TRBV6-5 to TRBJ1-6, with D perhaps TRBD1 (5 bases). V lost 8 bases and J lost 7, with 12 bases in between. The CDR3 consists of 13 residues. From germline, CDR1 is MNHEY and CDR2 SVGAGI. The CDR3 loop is CASGGGNNSPLHF. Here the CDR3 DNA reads TGTGCCAGCGGGGGGGGAAACAATTCACCCCTCCACTTT.

The CDR3 spells CASSGTGKETQYF. In DNA form, the CDR3 reads TGCGCCAGCAGCGGGACAGGGAAAGAGACCCAGTACTTC. The chain joins TRBV5-1 to TRBJ2-5; 9 bases line up with TRBD1. V lost 4 bases and J lost 3; bases outside the gene matches: 1. This CDR3 spans 13 amino acids. Germline V gene sequence: CDR1 SGHRS, CDR2 YFSETQ.

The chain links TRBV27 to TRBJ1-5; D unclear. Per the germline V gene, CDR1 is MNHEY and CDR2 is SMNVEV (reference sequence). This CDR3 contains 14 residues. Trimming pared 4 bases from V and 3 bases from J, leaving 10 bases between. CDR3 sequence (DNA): TGTGCCAGCAGTTCCGTGGCTTTCAATCAGCCCCAGCATTTT. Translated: CASSSVAFNQPQHF.

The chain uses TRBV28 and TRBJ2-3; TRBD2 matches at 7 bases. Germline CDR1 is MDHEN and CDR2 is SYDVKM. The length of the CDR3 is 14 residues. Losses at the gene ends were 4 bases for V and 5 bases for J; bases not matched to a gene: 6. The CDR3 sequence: CASSSAQRGDTQYF. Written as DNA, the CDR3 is TGTGCCAGCAGTTCGGCCCAGCGGGGAGATACGCAGTATTTT.

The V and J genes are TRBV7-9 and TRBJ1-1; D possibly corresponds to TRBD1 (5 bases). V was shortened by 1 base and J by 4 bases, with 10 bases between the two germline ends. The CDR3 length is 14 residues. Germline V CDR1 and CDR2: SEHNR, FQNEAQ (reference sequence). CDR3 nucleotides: TGTGCCAGCAGCTTAGGCCAGGGTTCCACTGAAGCTTTCTTT. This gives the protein CASSLGQGSTEAFF.

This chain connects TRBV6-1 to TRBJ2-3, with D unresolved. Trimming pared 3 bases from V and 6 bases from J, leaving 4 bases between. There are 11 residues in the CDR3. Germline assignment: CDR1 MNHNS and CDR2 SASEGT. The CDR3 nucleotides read TGTGCCAGCAGTGATCCGGATACGCAGTATTTT. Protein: CASSDPDTQYF.

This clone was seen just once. CDR3 residues: CASSQERLSYNEQFF. DNA for the CDR3: TGCGCCAGCAGCCAAGAGAGGTTATCCTACAATGAGCAGTTCTTC. The chain couples TRBV4-3 to TRBJ2-1; D unclear. Trimming stripped 0 bases from V and 1 base from J, with 7 bases between. Germline CDR1 and CDR2: LGHNA and YSLEER. CDR3 length: 15 residues.

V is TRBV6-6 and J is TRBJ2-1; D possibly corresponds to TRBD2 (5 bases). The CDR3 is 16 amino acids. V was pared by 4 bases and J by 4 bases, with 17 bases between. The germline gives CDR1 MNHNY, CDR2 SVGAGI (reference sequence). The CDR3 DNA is TGTGCCAGCAGTTCGCCCGAGGAGGAAGCATACAATGAGCAGTTCTTC. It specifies CASSSPEEEAYNEQFF.

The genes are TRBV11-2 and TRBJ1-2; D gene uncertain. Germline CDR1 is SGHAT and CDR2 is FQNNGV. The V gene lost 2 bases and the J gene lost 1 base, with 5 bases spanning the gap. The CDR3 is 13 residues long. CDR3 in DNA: TGTGCCAGCAGCTTACAAGATAACTATGGCTACACCTTC. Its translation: CASSLQDNYGYTF.

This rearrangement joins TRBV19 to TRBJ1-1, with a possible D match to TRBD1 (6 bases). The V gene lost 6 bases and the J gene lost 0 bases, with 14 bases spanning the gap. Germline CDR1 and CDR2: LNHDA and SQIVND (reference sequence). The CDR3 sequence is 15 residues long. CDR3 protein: CASSGQPLMNTEAFF. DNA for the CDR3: TGTGCCAGTAGCGGACAGCCCCTAATGAACACTGAAGCTTTCTTT.

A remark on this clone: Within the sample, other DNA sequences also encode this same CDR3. The DNA for the CDR3 is TGTGCCAGCTCACCACCAGGCACAGATACGCAGTATTTT. This gives the protein CASSPPGTDTQYF. The V call is TRBV18, the J call TRBJ2-3; D gene ambiguous. The ends were cut back, 0 bases at V and 1 base at J, with 2 bases in the middle. The V gene's germline CDR1 is KGHSH and CDR2 LQKENI. The CDR3 runs to 13 residues.

DNA for the CDR3: TGCGCCAGGGCACTTGAAGGTGGAACCTCGAACACTGAAGCTTTCTTT. This codes for CARALEGGTSNTEAFF. The chain employs TRBV10-1 and TRBJ1-1; D gene uncertain. Germline V gives CDR1 WNHNN, CDR2 SYGVQD (reference sequence). Trimming shortened V by 9 bases and J by 1 base, and 21 bases separated the two germline ends. This CDR3 comprises 16 residues.

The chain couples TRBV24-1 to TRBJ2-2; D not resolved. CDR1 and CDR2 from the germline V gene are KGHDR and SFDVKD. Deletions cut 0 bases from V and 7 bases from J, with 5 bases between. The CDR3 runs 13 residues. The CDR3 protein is CATSDLRGGELFF. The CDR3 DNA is TGTGCCACCAGTGATTTGCGAGGCGGGGAGCTGTTTTTT.

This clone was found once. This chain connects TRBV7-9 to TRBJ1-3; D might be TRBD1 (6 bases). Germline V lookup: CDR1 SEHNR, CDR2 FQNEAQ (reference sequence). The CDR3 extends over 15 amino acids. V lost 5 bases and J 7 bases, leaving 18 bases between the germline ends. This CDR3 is CASSPRGGLWNTIYF. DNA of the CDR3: TGTGCCAGCAGCCCCCGGGGGGGGCTTTGGAACACCATATATTTT. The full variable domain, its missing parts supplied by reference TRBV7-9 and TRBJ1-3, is DTGVSQNPRHKITKRGQNVTFRCDPISEHNRLYWYRQTLGQGPEFLTYFQNEAQLEKSRLLSDRFSAERPKGSFSTLEIQRTEQGDSAMYLCASSPRGGLWNTIYFGEGSWLTVV.